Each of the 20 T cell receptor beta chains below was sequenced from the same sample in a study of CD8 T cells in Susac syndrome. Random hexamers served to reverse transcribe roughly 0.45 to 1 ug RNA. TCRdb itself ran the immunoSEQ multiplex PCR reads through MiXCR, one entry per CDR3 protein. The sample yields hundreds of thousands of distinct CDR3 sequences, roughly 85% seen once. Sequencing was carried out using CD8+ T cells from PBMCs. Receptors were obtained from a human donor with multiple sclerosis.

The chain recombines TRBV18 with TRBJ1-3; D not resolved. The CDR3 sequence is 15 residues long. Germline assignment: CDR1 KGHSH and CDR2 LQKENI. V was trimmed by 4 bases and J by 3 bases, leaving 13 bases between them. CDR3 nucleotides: TGTGCCAGCTCACAGCCGGGCCAGCTTGGAAACACCATATATTTT. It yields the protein CASSQPGQLGNTIYF. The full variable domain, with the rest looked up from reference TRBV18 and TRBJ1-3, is NAGVMQNPRHLVRRRGQEARLRCSPMKGHSHVYWYRQLPEEGLKFMVYLQKENIIDESGMPKERFSAEFPKEGPSILRIQQVVRGDSAAYFCASSQPGQLGNTIYFGEGSWLTVV.

The CDR3 DNA follows: TGTGCCAGCAGCCCGCCGACCGGCTTAAACTATTGGGGCTACACCTTC. Translated, it gives CASSPPTGLNYWGYTF. J is TRBJ1-2 and V is TRBV7-9; D ambiguous. The CDR3 has 16 residues. V gave up 5 bases and J gave up 8 bases, with 24 bases separating them. Germline CDR1 SEHNR, CDR2 FQNEAQ (reference sequence).

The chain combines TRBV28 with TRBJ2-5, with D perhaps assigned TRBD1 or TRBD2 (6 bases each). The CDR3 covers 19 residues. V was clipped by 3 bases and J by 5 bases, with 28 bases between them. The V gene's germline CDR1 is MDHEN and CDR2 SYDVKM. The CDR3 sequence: CASSLWGADGTSLGETQYF. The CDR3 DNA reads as TGTGCCAGCAGTTTGTGGGGGGCCGACGGGACCAGCCTAGGGGAGACCCAGTACTTC.

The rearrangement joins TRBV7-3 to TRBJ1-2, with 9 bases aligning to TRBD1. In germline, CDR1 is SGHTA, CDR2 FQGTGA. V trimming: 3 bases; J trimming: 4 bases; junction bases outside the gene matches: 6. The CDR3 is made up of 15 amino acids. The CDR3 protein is CASSFTGGAPYGYTF. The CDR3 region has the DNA TGTGCCAGCAGCTTTACAGGGGGCGCGCCCTATGGCTACACCTTC.

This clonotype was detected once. The DNA for the CDR3 is TGTGCCTGGAGTCCCGGGACAGGGGGTAGGTCCTCCTACGAGCAGTACTTC. Its protein product is CAWSPGTGGRSSYEQYF. V and J are TRBV30 and TRBJ2-7, with TRBD1 identical over 11 bases. From germline, CDR1 is GTSNPN and CDR2 SVGIG (reference sequence). The J segment lost 0 bases and the V segment lost 2 bases, leaving 9 bases of the junction unmatched. CDR3 length equals 17 residues.

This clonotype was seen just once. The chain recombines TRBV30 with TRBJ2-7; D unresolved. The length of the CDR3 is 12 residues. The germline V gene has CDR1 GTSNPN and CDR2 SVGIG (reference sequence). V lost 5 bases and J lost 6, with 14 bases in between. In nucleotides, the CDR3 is TGTGCCTGGGGTTTTCTAATTGGCGAGCAGTACTTC. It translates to CAWGFLIGEQYF.

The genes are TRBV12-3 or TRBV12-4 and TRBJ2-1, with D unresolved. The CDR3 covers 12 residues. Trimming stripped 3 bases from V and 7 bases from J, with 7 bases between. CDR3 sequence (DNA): TGTGCCAGCAGTTTTTTTCGGAATGAGCAGTTCTTC. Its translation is CASSFFRNEQFF.

CDR3 in amino acids: CASSWGLVYEQYF. Written as DNA, the CDR3 is TGTGCCAGCAGCTGGGGACTAGTCTACGAGCAGTACTTC. The rearrangement joins TRBV11-2 to TRBJ2-7; 8 bases fit TRBD2. Per germline, CDR1 SGHAT and CDR2 FQNNGV. Trimming at V came to 4 bases and at J to 3 bases, leaving 2 bases not matched to a gene. The CDR3 covers 13 residues.

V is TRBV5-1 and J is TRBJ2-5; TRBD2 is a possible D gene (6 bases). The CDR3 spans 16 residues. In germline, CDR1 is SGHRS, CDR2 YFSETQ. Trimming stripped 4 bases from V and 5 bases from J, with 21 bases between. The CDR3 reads CASSQEAGQLWETQYF. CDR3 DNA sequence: TGCGCCAGCAGCCAAGAAGCGGGCCAGCTTTGGGAGACCCAGTACTTC.

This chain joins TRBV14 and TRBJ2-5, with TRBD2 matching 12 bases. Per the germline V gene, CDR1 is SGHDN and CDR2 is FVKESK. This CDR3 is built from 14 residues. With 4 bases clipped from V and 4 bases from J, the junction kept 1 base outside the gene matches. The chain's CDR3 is CASSPGLAGETQYF. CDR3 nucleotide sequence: TGTGCCAGCAGCCCGGGACTAGCGGGAGAGACCCAGTACTTC.

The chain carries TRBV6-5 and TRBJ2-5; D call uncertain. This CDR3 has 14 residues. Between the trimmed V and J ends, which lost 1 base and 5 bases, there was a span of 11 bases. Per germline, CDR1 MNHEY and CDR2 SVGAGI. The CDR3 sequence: CASSYFGRTETQYF. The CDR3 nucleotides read TGTGCCAGCAGTTACTTCGGCCGGACGGAGACCCAGTACTTC.

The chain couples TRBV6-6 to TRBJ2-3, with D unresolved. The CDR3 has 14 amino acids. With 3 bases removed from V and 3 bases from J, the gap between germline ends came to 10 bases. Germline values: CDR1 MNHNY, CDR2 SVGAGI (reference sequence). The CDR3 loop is CASSYIDRTDTQYF. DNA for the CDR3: TGTGCCAGCAGTTATATAGATAGGACAGATACGCAGTATTTT.

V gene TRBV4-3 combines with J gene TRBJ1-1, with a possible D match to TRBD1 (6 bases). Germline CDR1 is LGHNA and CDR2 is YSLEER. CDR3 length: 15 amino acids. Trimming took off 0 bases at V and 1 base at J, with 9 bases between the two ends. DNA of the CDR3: TGCGCCAGCAGCCAAGATCGGACAGCGAACACTGAAGCTTTCTTT. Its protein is CASSQDRTANTEAFF.

The CDR3 bases are TGTGCCAGCAGCGCCGCGACAAGGACCTACGAGCAGTACTTC. This codes for CASSAATRTYEQYF. The V and J genes are TRBV9 and TRBJ2-7; D is unresolved. CDR3 length: 14 amino acids. V lost 3 bases and J 2 bases, leaving 12 bases between the germline ends. Germline lookup yields CDR1 SGDLS and CDR2 YYNGEE.

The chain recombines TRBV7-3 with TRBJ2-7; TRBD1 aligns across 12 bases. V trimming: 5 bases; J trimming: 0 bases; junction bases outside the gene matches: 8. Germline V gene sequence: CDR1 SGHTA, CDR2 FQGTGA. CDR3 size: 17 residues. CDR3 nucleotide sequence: TGTGCCAGCAGCCGTGGGACAGGGGGCCTGAGCTCCTACGAGCAGTACTTC. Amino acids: CASSRGTGGLSSYEQYF.

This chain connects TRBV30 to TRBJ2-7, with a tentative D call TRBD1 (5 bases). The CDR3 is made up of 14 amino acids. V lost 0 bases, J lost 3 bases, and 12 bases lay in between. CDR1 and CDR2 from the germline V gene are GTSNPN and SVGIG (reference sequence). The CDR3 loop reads CAWSVGAGIYEQYF. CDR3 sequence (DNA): TGTGCCTGGAGTGTAGGGGCAGGGATCTACGAGCAGTACTTC.

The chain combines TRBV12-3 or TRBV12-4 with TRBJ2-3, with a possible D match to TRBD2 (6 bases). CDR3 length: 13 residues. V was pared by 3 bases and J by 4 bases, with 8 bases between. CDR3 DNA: TGTGCCAGCAGTTTTGCTAGCGCAGATACGCAGTATTTT. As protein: CASSFASADTQYF.

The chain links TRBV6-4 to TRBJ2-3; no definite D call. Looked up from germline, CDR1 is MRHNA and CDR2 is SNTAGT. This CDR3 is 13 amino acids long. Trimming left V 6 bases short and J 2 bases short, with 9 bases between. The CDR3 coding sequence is TGTGCCAGCAGCCCCGTTCACACAGATACGCAGTATTTT. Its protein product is CASSPVHTDTQYF.

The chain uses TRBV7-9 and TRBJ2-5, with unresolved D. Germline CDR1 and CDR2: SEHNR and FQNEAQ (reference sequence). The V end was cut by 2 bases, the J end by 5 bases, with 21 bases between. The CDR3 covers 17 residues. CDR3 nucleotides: TGTGCCAGCAGCTTACATGATGCCGCCCTACAAAGGGAGACCCAGTACTTC. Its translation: CASSLHDAALQRETQYF.

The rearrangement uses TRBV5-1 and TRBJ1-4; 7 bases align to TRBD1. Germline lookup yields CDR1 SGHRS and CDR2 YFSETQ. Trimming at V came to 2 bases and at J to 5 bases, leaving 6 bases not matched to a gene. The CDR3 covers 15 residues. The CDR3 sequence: CASSLSRDRNEKLFF. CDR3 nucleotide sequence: TGCGCCAGCAGCTTAAGCCGGGACAGAAATGAAAAACTGTTTTTT.